A single sample gave rise to the 10 T cell receptor beta chains below, sequenced in a study of long-term antiretroviral therapy in people with HIV. Runs used v3.0 of the immunoSEQ assay and were done at survey level. The table came from immunoSEQ multiplex PCR; TCRdb's copy has only in-frame clones and leaves some out. Here the sample spans around 38,000 clones, 94% being singletons. The material sequenced was unsorted PBMCs, taken 9 to 9.5 years after starting antiretroviral therapy. The receptors stem from a man younger than 45 with HIV.

This chain connects TRBV2 to TRBJ2-1; D could derive from TRBD1 or TRBD2 (5 bases each). V was pared by 4 bases and J by 4 bases, with 8 bases between. CDR1 and CDR2 from the germline V gene are SNHLY and FYNNEI. The CDR3 runs to 13 residues. CDR3 coding DNA: TGTGCCAGCAGTGTGGGACCGTACAATGAGCAGTTCTTC. Translation gives CASSVGPYNEQFF.

The chain is built from TRBV7-9 and TRBJ1-1; D is undetermined. In germline, CDR1 is SEHNR, CDR2 FQNEAQ (reference sequence). Trimming stripped 3 bases from V and 10 bases from J, with 12 bases between. The CDR3 consists of 12 residues. CDR3 nucleotides: TGTGCCAGCAGCTTGGACTGGACGGGAGCTTTCTTT. This gives the protein CASSLDWTGAFF.

The chain uses TRBV4-2 and TRBJ1-1, with D unclear. Germline V gene lookup returns CDR1 LGHNA and CDR2 YNFKEQ. Trimming took 5 bases from V and 4 from J, leaving 20 bases between them. The CDR3 totals 16 residues. CDR3 sequence: CASSLDSLIRVTEAFF. As DNA, the CDR3 is TGTGCCAGCAGCTTGGATTCTTTAATACGTGTCACTGAAGCTTTCTTT.

The rearrangement joins TRBV11-2 to TRBJ2-7, with D unclear. Trimming took off 4 bases at V and 6 bases at J, with 13 bases between the two ends. The V gene's germline CDR1 is SGHAT and CDR2 FQNNGV. The CDR3 covers 13 residues. CDR3 bases: TGTGCCAGCAGCTCTATCTTTAGGGCCGAGCAGTACGTC. Its translation is CASSSIFRAEQYV.

This chain joins TRBV5-6 and TRBJ2-3, with D perhaps matching TRBD2 (7 bases). The germline V gene encodes CDR1 SGHDT and CDR2 YYEEEE. The germline V and J ends were trimmed by 4 bases and 2 bases, with 20 bases remaining between them. CDR3 length: 17 residues. The CDR3 spells CASSRTTGGPYTDTQYF. The CDR3 DNA reads TGTGCCAGCAGCCGAACGACGGGGGGCCCTTACACAGATACGCAGTATTTT. Full variable domain (rest looked up from reference TRBV5-6 and TRBJ2-3): DAGVTQSPTHLIKTRGQQVTLRCSPKSGHDTVSWYQQALGQGPQFIFQYYEEEERQRGNFPDRFSGHQFPNYSSELNVNALLLGDSALYLCASSRTTGGPYTDTQYFGPGTRLTVL.

CDR3 region: CASSPPSGLSNTGELFF. The CDR3 DNA reads TGTGCCAGCTCACCACCGAGTGGGTTGAGCAACACCGGGGAGCTGTTTTTT. J is TRBJ2-2 and V is TRBV18, with D uncertain. The V end lost 0 bases, the J end lost 2 bases, and 13 bases lay between the germline ends. CDR1 is KGHSH and CDR2 is LQKENI in the germline V gene. The CDR3 has 17 amino acids.

The chain joins TRBV27 to TRBJ2-4; D could derive from TRBD1 or TRBD2 (5 bases each). Germline V gene sequence: CDR1 MNHEY, CDR2 SMNVEV (reference sequence). This CDR3 is 12 amino acids long. Trimming cost V 6 bases and J 8 bases, with 11 bases left between them. The CDR3 reads CASRGPYDIQYF. The CDR3 nucleotides read TGTGCCAGCAGGGGACCTTACGACATTCAGTACTTC.

The genes are TRBV7-8 and TRBJ2-2, with D uncertain. Trimming removed 1 base from V and 4 bases from J, with 7 bases in between. The CDR3 runs to 14 residues. Germline loops: CDR1 SGHVS, CDR2 FQNEAQ. CDR3 in amino acids: CASSLGLITGELFF. The CDR3 DNA sequence: TGTGCCAGCAGCTTAGGCCTTATCACCGGGGAGCTGTTTTTT.

Turning to this clone: This sample also contains other DNA sequences that code for the same CDR3. V and J are TRBV5-5 and TRBJ2-2; either TRBD1 or TRBD2 may supply D (5 bases each). The CDR3 spans 14 residues. In germline, CDR1 is SGHKS, CDR2 YYEKEE (reference sequence). V was clipped by 2 bases and J by 1 base, with 6 bases between them. The CDR3 nucleotides are TGTGCCAGCAGCTTTGGGGGGAACACCGGGGAGCTGTTTTTT. It codes for CASSFGGNTGELFF. Supplemented by reference TRBV5-5 and TRBJ2-2, the full variable domain reads DAGVTQSPTHLIKTRGQQVTLRCSPISGHKSVSWYQQVLGQGPQFIFQYYEKEERGRGNFPDRFSARQFPNYSSELNVNALLLGDSALYLCASSFGGNTGELFFGEGSRLTVL.

The chain uses TRBV5-1 and TRBJ1-1, with D uncertain. Germline V gene data show CDR1 as SGHRS and CDR2 as YFSETQ. The CDR3 is 16 amino acids. Trimming pared 2 bases from V and 0 bases from J, leaving 14 bases between. The CDR3 loop reads CASSFLTGDMNTEAFF. The CDR3 bases are TGCGCCAGCAGCTTTTTAACGGGCGACATGAACACTGAAGCTTTCTTT. The whole variable domain, filled in from reference TRBV5-1 and TRBJ1-1, reads KAGVTQTPRYLIKTRGQQVTLSCSPISGHRSVSWYQQTPGQGLQFLFEYFSETQRNKGNFPGRFSGRQFSNSRSEMNVSTLELGDSALYLCASSFLTGDMNTEAFFGQGTRLTVV.